This TCR beta chain was identified during a study of blood T cells in healthy people across ages. A J-beta primer mix and a sample-barcoded 5' primer were used in a second PCR of about 7 to 12 cycles. Each CDR3 protein is one row after TCRdb ran MiXCR on the 5' RACE reads. This sample has some 790,000 distinct CDR3 sequences; around 26% occur once, and the top ten carry about 18%. This clonotype was counted ten times or more. Antigen specificity is unknown. Study conclusions and caveats: Naive T cell percentage by flow cytometry tracked strongly with beta diversity.

Looked up from germline, CDR1 is MNHNY and CDR2 is SVGAGI (reference sequence). V was pared by 3 bases and J by 0 bases, with 6 bases between. The CDR3 covers 13 residues. This TCR was sampled from a woman over 75 in good health. V gene TRBV6-6 combines with J gene TRBJ2-7; no reliable D call. Sequencing input: blood. CDR3 amino acids: CASSYVNSYEQYF. The DNA for the CDR3 is TGTGCCAGCAGTTATGTCAACTCCTACGAGCAGTACTTC.